The clone carrying this T cell receptor beta chain has at least ten counts. Its specificity is not known. This entry belongs to a study of CD8 T cells in ankylosing spondylitis. CDR3 length: 15 residues. V was clipped by 5 bases and J by 6 bases; unmatched bases: 12. Study-level points and caveats: Previous work reported some of these motif variants in the synovial fluid and blood of reactive arthritis. The authors reported significant enrichment of disease-linked clones in matched ankylosing spondylitis synovial fluid.

5'-RACE, quantitative and with molecular barcodes, yielded the TCR beta libraries. TCRdb reprocessed the 5' RACE reads with MiXCR, giving one entry per CDR3 protein. The data contain around 210,000 distinct CDR3 sequences, over 7% of them singletons. The chain carries TRBV12-3 or TRBV12-4 and TRBJ1-2; 7 bases map to TRBD1. Material for sequencing was blood, either unsorted or a sorted T cell fraction (not recorded which). The receptor was isolated from a female donor with ankylosing spondylitis or in good health (not recorded which). The CDR3 spells CASSPDNDRDHGYTF. CDR3 coding DNA: TGTGCCAGCAGTCCTGATAATGACAGGGATCATGGCTACACCTTC.